The entry below gives a single T cell receptor beta chain sequence along with its context. The CDR3 is made up of 14 amino acids. Trimming shortened V by 6 bases and J by 2 bases, and 14 bases separated the two germline ends. Looked up from germline, CDR1 is SGHAT and CDR2 is FQNNGV. Sequencing used immunoSEQ multiplex PCR; TCRdb keeps in-frame clones, though not all of them. This sample yields roughly 76,000 clones, of which approximately 83% are seen a single time; 4.8% belongs to the top ten. The source of the sample is a study of technical replicates of blood from a few donors. Sequenced input: PBMCs. The TCR sequence derives from a human donor in good health. Some clones in this sample may be carry-over from other donors' samples. This chain links TRBV11-2 with TRBJ2-7; possibly TRBD1 for D (6 bases). CDR3 DNA sequence: TGTGCCAGCAGTTCAGATCAGGGGACCTACGAGCAGTACTTC. Translating gives CASSSDQGTYEQYF.